This section outlines one T cell receptor (beta chain) sequence together with its context. The data stem from a study of T cell repertoires in cytomegalovirus infection. TCRdb reanalysed the reads using MiXCR and keeps one entry per CDR3 protein. The data hold 450,000 to 600,000 distinct CDR3 sequences, with around 11% observed a single time. The CDR3 extends over 14 amino acids. V gave up 2 bases and J gave up 7 bases; unmatched junction bases: 4. From germline, CDR1 is DFQATT and CDR2 SNEGSKA (reference sequence). Specimen: PBMCs. The gene calls are TRBV20-1 and TRBJ2-2, with 10 nucleotides matching TRBD2. The receptor was isolated from a human donor in good health (CMV status not recorded). Some clones in this sample may be carry-over from other donors' samples. The CDR3 DNA reads TGCAGTGCTAGATATCTAGCGGGAGTCGGGGAGCTGTTTTTT. It codes for CSARYLAGVGELFF.